Following are 11 T cell receptor beta chains from one sample sequenced in a study of blood T cells in healthy people across ages. The use of a sample-barcoded 5' primer and a J-beta primer mix characterized a second PCR of about 7 to 12 cycles. TCRdb itself ran the 5' RACE reads through MiXCR, one entry per CDR3 protein. Of 850,000 to 1,100,000 distinct CDR3 sequences listed, 35% to 45% are singletons. Sequenced sample: blood. These receptors were obtained from a man aged 18 to 30 in good health.

The chain links TRBV25-1 to TRBJ1-2; D gene ambiguous. Germline V gene lookup returns CDR1 MGHDK and CDR2 SYGVNS. This CDR3 comprises 13 residues. Trimming pared 4 bases from V and 8 bases from J, leaving 14 bases between. CDR3 loop: CASSGEPRAGYTF. For the CDR3, the DNA is TGTGCCAGCAGTGGAGAACCTAGGGCAGGCTACACCTTC.

This clonotype appeared once. The chain links TRBV5-6 to TRBJ1-1, with a weak D call TRBD1 (6 bases). The CDR3 covers 17 residues. Between the trimmed V and J ends, which lost 1 base and 0 bases, there was a span of 16 bases. Germline lookup yields CDR1 SGHDT and CDR2 YYEEEE. Written as DNA, the CDR3 is TGTGCCAGCAGCTTGAGGGGGGAATCCTTCATGAACACTGAAGCTTTCTTT. Its protein is CASSLRGESFMNTEAFF.

Comments on this clonotype: The germline gene is not matched at one end of the junction; a read error may be the cause. The chain links TRBV25-1 to TRBJ2-1; 7 nucleotides match TRBD1. This CDR3 spans 15 amino acids. Germline V CDR1 and CDR2: MGHDK, SYGVNS. Here the CDR3 DNA reads TGTGCCAGCAGTGCCCAGGGGGTGGTTTACAATGAGCGGTTCTTC. Residues: CASSAQGVVYNERFF.

The chain's CDR3 is CASRSSGTANYGYTF. CDR3 sequence (DNA): TGTGCCAGCAGGTCCTCAGGGACCGCCAACTATGGCTACACCTTC. This chain connects TRBV12-3 or TRBV12-4 to TRBJ1-2; maybe TRBD1 (5 bases). Trimming removed 6 bases from V and 2 bases from J, with 16 bases in between. CDR3 size: 15 residues.

This clonotype was seen a handful of times. DNA of the CDR3: TGTGCCAGCAGGCCTCCGGGACAGGGTGGGGAGCAGTACTTC. This translates into CASRPPGQGGEQYF. This chain joins TRBV7-2 and TRBJ2-7; 9 bases agree with TRBD1. Germline CDR1 is SGHTA and CDR2 is FQGNSA. The CDR3 is 14 residues long. Losses at the gene ends were 6 bases for V and 7 bases for J; bases not matched to a gene: 10.

The chain combines TRBV2 with TRBJ1-2; 8 bases are shared with TRBD1. V was pared by 7 bases and J by 8 bases, with 6 bases of the junction left unmatched. From germline, CDR1 is SNHLY and CDR2 FYNNEI. There are 12 residues in the CDR3. CDR3 region: CASIRTGRGYTF. For the CDR3, the DNA is TGTGCCAGCATCCGGACAGGGCGGGGCTACACCTTC. The variable domain in full, completed from reference TRBV2 and TRBJ1-2, reads EPEVTQTPSHQVTQMGQEVILRCVPISNHLYFYWYRQILGQKVEFLVSFYNNEISEKSEIFDDQFSVERPDGSNFTLKIRSTKLEDSAMYFCASIRTGRGYTFGSGTRLTVV.

The chain uses TRBV4-2 and TRBJ1-6; the D gene is possibly TRBD1 (5 bases). Looked up from germline, CDR1 is LGHNA and CDR2 is YNFKEQ. The CDR3 loop spans 15 amino acids. The V gene lost 2 bases and the J gene lost 7 bases, with 12 bases spanning the gap. In DNA form, the CDR3 reads TGTGCCAGCAGCCAAAGGCAGGGAGAAAATTCACCCCTCCACTTT. Protein sequence: CASSQRQGENSPLHF.

The chain couples TRBV4-2 to TRBJ2-3; D remains unclear. Germline CDR1 LGHNA, CDR2 YNFKEQ. CDR3 length equals 15 residues. Trimming removed 1 base from V and 2 bases from J, with 10 bases in between. The CDR3 coding sequence is TGTGCCAGCAGCCAAGGTGTAGCATCCACAGATACGCAGTATTTT. Amino acid sequence: CASSQGVASTDTQYF.

This clonotype was counted a few times. The chain's CDR3 is CASSLAGGFSNEKLFF. In DNA, the CDR3 is TGTGCCAGCAGCTTAGCAGGAGGCTTTAGTAATGAAAAACTGTTTTTT. J is TRBJ1-4 and V is TRBV7-2; D uncertain. Germline V gene data show CDR1 as SGHTA and CDR2 as FQGNSA. The CDR3 runs to 16 residues. The V end was cut by 0 bases, the J end by 4 bases, with 12 bases between.

This clonotype was observed a handful of times. The V and J genes are TRBV6-5 and TRBJ2-1; the D is unclear. This CDR3 spans 15 amino acids. The V gene lost 0 bases and the J gene lost 6 bases, with 12 bases spanning the gap. The germline V gene encodes CDR1 MNHEY and CDR2 SVGAGI. The CDR3 region is CASSYSKLARNEQFF. The CDR3 region has the DNA TGTGCCAGCAGTTACTCGAAGCTGGCGCGCAATGAGCAGTTCTTC.

The chain joins TRBV9 to TRBJ2-7; D is unclear. Germline V gene sequence: CDR1 SGDLS, CDR2 YYNGEE. V was trimmed by 3 bases and J by 3 bases, leaving 16 bases between them. The CDR3 consists of 15 residues. The CDR3 DNA sequence: TGTGCCAGCAGCGGCGGTCCGAACAAAGGCTACGAGCAGTACTTC. Its protein product is CASSGGPNKGYEQYF.